This TCR beta chain was found in a study of blood T cell repertoires in COVID-19. Whole-study context: From the United States, Italy and Spain came samples of acute and convalescent COVID-19. The analysed material was cDNA or gDNA that came from T cells, B-cell-depleted T cells, or PBMCs.

Using immunoSEQ multiplex PCR, the repertoire was profiled, and TCRdb retains in-frame clones only, with some absent. Of about 140,000 clones in the sample, more than 70% were seen once. The CDR3 sequence is 13 residues long. Germline lookup yields CDR1 ENHRY and CDR2 SYGVKD. Trimming took off 3 bases at V and 1 base at J, with 6 bases between the two ends. This TCR was sampled from a woman aged 55-70 years with acute or convalescent COVID-19. The specimen sequenced was peripheral blood. The chain carries TRBV10-3 and TRBJ1-1; D is unclear. The CDR3 DNA sequence: TGTGCCATCAGTGAACTCGCGAACACTGAAGCTTTCTTT. Translating gives CAISELANTEAFF.